This TCR beta chain was found in a study of cytomegalovirus exposure and HLA in healthy donors. Vbeta (60) and Jbeta (13) primers were used in the PCR. The assay was immunoSEQ multiplex PCR, and TCRdb's table has in-frame clones only and misses some. This sample carries 90,000 to 150,000 clones, 77% of them seen once, and the ten largest clones take approximately 11%. The source material was PBMCs. This sequence originates from a middle-aged man in good health and CMV-seropositive.

The CDR3 nucleotides are TGTGCCAGTTACACCCCAGGGTTTGACTACACCTTC. Translated, it gives CASYTPGFDYTF. J is TRBJ1-2 and V is TRBV28; D possibly corresponds to TRBD1 (5 bases). Per the germline V gene, CDR1 is MDHEN and CDR2 is SYDVKM. The CDR3 has 12 amino acids. V shed 9 bases and J shed 10 bases, with 18 bases lying between them.